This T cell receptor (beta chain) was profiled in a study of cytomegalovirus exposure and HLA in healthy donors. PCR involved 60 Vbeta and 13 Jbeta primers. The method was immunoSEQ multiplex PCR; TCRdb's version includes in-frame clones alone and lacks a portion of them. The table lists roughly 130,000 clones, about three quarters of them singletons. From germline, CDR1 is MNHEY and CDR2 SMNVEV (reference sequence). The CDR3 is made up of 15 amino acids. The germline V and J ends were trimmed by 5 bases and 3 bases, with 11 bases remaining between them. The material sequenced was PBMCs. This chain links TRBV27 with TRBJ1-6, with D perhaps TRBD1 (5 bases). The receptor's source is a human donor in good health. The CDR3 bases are TGTGCCAGCAGTCCGACAGTCCTCTATAATTCACCCCTCCACTTT. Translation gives CASSPTVLYNSPLHF.